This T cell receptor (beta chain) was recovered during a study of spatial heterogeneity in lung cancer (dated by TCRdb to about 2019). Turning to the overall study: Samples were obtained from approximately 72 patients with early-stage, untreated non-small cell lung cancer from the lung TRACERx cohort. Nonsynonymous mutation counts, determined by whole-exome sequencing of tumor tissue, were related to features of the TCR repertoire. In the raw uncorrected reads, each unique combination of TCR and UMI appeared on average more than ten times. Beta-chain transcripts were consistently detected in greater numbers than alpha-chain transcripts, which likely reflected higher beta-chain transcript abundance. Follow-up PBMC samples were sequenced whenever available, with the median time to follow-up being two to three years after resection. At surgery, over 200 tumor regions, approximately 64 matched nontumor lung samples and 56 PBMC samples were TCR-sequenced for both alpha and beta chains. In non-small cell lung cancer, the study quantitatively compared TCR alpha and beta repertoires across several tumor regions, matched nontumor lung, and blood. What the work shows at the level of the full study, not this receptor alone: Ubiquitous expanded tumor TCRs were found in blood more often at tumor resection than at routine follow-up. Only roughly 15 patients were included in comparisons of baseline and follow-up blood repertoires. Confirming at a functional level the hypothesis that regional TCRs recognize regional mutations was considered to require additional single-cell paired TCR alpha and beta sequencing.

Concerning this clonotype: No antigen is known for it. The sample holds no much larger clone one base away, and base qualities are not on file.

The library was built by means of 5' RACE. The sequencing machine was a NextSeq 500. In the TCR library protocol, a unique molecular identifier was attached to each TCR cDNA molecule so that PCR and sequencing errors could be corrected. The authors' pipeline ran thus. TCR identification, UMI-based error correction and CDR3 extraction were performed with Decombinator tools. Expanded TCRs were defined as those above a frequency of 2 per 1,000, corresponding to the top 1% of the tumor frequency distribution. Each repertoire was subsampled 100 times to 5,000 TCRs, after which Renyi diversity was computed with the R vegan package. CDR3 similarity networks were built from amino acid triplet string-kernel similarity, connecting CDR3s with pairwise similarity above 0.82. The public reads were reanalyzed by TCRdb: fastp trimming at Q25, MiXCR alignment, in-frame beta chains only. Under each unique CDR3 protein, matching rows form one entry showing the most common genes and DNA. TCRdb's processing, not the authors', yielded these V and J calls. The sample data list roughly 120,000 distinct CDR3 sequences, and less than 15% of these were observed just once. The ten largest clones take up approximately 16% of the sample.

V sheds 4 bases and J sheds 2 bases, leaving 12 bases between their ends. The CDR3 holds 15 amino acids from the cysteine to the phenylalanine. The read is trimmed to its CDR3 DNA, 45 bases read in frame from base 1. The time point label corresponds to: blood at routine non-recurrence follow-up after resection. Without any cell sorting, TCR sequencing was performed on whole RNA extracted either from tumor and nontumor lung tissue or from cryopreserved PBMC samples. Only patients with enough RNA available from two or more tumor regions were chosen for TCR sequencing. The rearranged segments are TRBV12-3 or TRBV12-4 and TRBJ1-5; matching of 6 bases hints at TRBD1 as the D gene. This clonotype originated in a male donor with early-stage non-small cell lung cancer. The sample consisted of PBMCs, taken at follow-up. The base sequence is TGTGCCAGCAGTTCCGGGGGCGCGGGCAATCAGCCCCAGCATTTT. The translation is CASSSGGAGNQPQHF.